Below are 7 T cell receptor beta chains sequenced from a single sample in a study of Ad26.COV2.S vaccination and SARS-CoV-2 variants. The table came from immunoSEQ multiplex PCR; TCRdb's copy has only in-frame clones and leaves some out. This table holds about 680,000 clones, roughly 90% found once. As for treatment: approximately 18 received Ad26.COV2.S at low or high dose, single or two shots; 5 received placebo; per-sample allocation not given. Sampling took place 63 days after the first vaccine or placebo injection. Sequenced here: peripheral blood, sampled in a trial of Ad26.COV2.S vaccine versus placebo. The receptors here all came from a person aged 18-65 years who received the Ad26.COV2.S COVID-19 vaccine or a placebo.

The V call is TRBV24-1, the J call TRBJ2-7; D unresolved. Germline V gives CDR1 KGHDR, CDR2 SFDVKD. V was pared by 3 bases and J by 3 bases, with 8 bases between. The CDR3 length is 13 residues. The CDR3 region is CATSDAAGYEQYF. The DNA of the CDR3 is TGTGCCACCAGTGATGCCGCTGGCTACGAGCAGTACTTC.

The chain employs TRBV19 and TRBJ2-3, with 9 positions matching TRBD1. This CDR3 is built from 14 residues. The V segment lost 4 bases and the J segment 3 bases; nucleotides outside the gene matches: 2. Germline assignment: CDR1 LNHDA and CDR2 SQIVND (reference sequence). This CDR3 is CASSTGTGTDTQYF. The CDR3 DNA follows: TGTGCCAGTAGTACCGGGACAGGGACAGATACGCAGTATTTT. The full variable domain, with the rest looked up from reference TRBV19 and TRBJ2-3, is DGGITQSPKYLFRKEGQNVTLSCEQNLNHDAMYWYRQDPGQGLRLIYYSQIVNDFQKGDIAEGYSVSREKKESFPLTVTSAQKNPTAFYLCASSTGTGTDTQYFGPGTRLTVL.

The chain recombines TRBV5-8 with TRBJ1-1; no firm D call. Per germline, CDR1 SGHTS and CDR2 YDEGEE. The CDR3 is made up of 16 amino acids. V was cut by 2 bases and J by 0 bases, with 14 bases left in between. This chain's CDR3 is CASSLKRTVMNTEAFF. CDR3 DNA sequence: TGTGCCAGCAGCTTAAAAAGGACCGTCATGAACACTGAAGCTTTCTTT. The full variable domain, its missing parts supplied by reference TRBV5-8 and TRBJ1-1, is EAGVTQSPTHLIKTRGQQATLRCSPISGHTSVYWYQQALGLGLQFLLWYDEGEERNRGNFPPRFSGRQFPNYSSELNVNALELEDSALYLCASSLKRTVMNTEAFFGQGTRLTVV.

In this sample, this clone turned up a few times. The chain links TRBV5-1 to TRBJ2-3; a possible D gene is TRBD1 (5 bases). The CDR3 is made up of 15 amino acids. The germline CDR1 and CDR2 sequences are SGHRS and YFSETQ. V dropped 1 base and J dropped 0 bases, with 9 bases sitting between them. CDR3 bases: TGCGCCAGCAGCTTGCAGGGATTCAGCACAGATACGCAGTATTTT. Protein: CASSLQGFSTDTQYF.

The chain is built from TRBV7-2 and TRBJ2-3; D is uncertain. Trimming took off 3 bases at V and 3 bases at J, with 7 bases between the two ends. This CDR3 comprises 13 residues. The germline V gene has CDR1 SGHTA and CDR2 FQGNSA. The CDR3 coding sequence is TGTGCCAGCAGCTTGACGTATACAGATACGCAGTATTTT. Its translation: CASSLTYTDTQYF.

In this sample, this clone turned up once. Here the CDR3 reads CASSFRGSPETQYF. In DNA form, the CDR3 reads TGTGCCAGCAGCTTCCGGGGTAGCCCGGAGACCCAGTACTTC. The V call is TRBV7-8, the J call TRBJ2-5, with D perhaps TRBD2 (5 bases). This CDR3 has 14 amino acids. Germline CDR1 reads SGHVS; CDR2 reads FQNEAQ. Trimming removed 3 bases at V and 5 bases at J, with 13 bases between.

In this sample, this clone turned up once. The chain has TRBV5-4 and TRBJ2-2; 7 bases are shared with TRBD2. Germline CDR1 SGHNT, CDR2 YYREEE (reference sequence). The CDR3 length is 16 residues. With 3 bases clipped from V and 0 bases from J, the junction kept 5 bases outside the gene matches. CDR3: CASSSGTNSNTGELFF. CDR3 coding DNA: TGTGCCAGCAGCTCAGGGACTAATTCGAACACCGGGGAGCTGTTTTTT.